The 7 T cell receptor beta chains in this list originate from one sample, sequenced in a study of beta chain features in type 1 diabetes. The whole isolated RNA underwent reverse transcription, so sequencing captured expressed TCRB transcripts. Sequencing was performed with immunoSEQ multiplex PCR; in TCRdb, only in-frame clones are kept and a portion is missing. Among about 240,000 clones listed, 27% were seen once. The source material was central memory CD4+ T cells from blood. These receptors were taken from a man aged 25-45 years in good health.

There are a few counts of this clone. The V call is TRBV10-3, the J call TRBJ2-6; D is undetermined. The germline V and J ends were trimmed by 4 bases and 1 base, with 5 bases remaining between them. The CDR3 is made up of 14 amino acids. The germline gives CDR1 ENHRY, CDR2 SYGVKD. The CDR3: CAISGRSGANVLTF. CDR3 nucleotides: TGTGCCATCAGTGGGCGGTCTGGGGCCAACGTCCTGACTTTC.

The rearrangement links TRBV27 to TRBJ2-1; D assignment may be TRBD1 or TRBD2 (5 bases each). V dropped 6 bases and J dropped 3 bases, with 12 bases sitting between them. The CDR3 is 14 residues long. The germline V gene encodes CDR1 MNHEY and CDR2 SMNVEV (reference sequence). For the CDR3, the DNA is TGTGCCAGCAGCCGAGAGGGGAGCTACAATGAGCAGTTCTTC. Protein product: CASSREGSYNEQFF.

This clone was found a few times. A much larger clone sits a single nucleotide away, making a read error possible. The V call is TRBV10-3, the J call TRBJ2-6; a weak D match, TRBD1 (6 bases). V was cut by 2 bases and J by 2 bases, with 10 bases left in between. Germline lookup yields CDR1 ENHRY and CDR2 SYGVKD. The CDR3 sequence is 16 residues long. DNA of the CDR3: TGTGCCATCAGTGAGGCCGCAGGGGCTGGGGCCAACGTCCTGACTTTC. This translates into CAISEAAGAGANVLTF.

This clone turned up a few times. This sequence joins TRBV30 and TRBJ1-1; 11 bases match TRBD1. This CDR3 spans 14 amino acids. The J segment lost 6 bases and the V segment lost 4 bases, leaving 7 bases of the junction unmatched. The germline V gene encodes CDR1 GTSNPN and CDR2 SVGIG (reference sequence). The CDR3 spells CAWTNQGQGAEAFF. In DNA form, the CDR3 reads TGTGCCTGGACCAATCAGGGACAGGGGGCTGAAGCTTTCTTT.

The chain links TRBV7-9 to TRBJ2-2; D unclear. Trimming pared 6 bases from V and 2 bases from J, leaving 16 bases between. The CDR3 is made up of 16 amino acids. Looked up from germline, CDR1 is SEHNR and CDR2 is FQNEAQ (reference sequence). CDR3 nucleotide sequence: TGTGCCAGCAGTTTGGACCACCTATTTAACACCGGGGAGCTGTTTTTT. Translated, it gives CASSLDHLFNTGELFF.

This clone was found a few times. The rearrangement joins TRBV9 to TRBJ2-4; D perhaps matches TRBD1 (6 bases). This CDR3 region has 15 residues. The V end was cut by 0 bases, the J end by 8 bases, with 15 bases between. Germline V lookup: CDR1 SGDLS, CDR2 YYNGEE. The CDR3 DNA follows: TGTGCCAGCAGCGTAGCCACAGGGCAATTAGACATTCAGTACTTC. Protein product: CASSVATGQLDIQYF.

The sample holds a few counts of this clone. The chain joins TRBV28 to TRBJ2-6, with a possible D match to TRBD2 (5 bases). The CDR3 spans 16 residues. With 7 bases removed from V and 3 bases from J, the gap between germline ends came to 16 bases. Germline CDR1 and CDR2: MDHEN and SYDVKM. CDR3 protein: CASNTRRGHGANVLTF. CDR3 nucleotide sequence: TGTGCCAGCAACACCCGAAGAGGGCATGGGGCCAACGTCCTGACTTTC.